This TCR beta chain is drawn from a study of cytomegalovirus exposure and HLA in healthy donors. Study-level results: Association of a missense DCLRE1C variant with TCR beta V- and J-gene trimming was reported in a later analysis. As a later analysis showed, several of the most significant clusters appeared to be linked to common viral pathogens.

The PCR had 60 Vbeta and 13 Jbeta primers. Sequencing used immunoSEQ multiplex PCR; TCRdb keeps in-frame clones, though not all of them. The listing records some 200,000 clones. Points on this clone: Antigen specificity is unknown.

Healthy donors of bone marrow made up the group. The CDR3 runs 17 residues. The trim removed 2 bases at V and 7 bases at J, leaving 9 bases unmatched. Germline V gene lookup returns CDR1 SGHDT and CDR2 YYEEEE. V is TRBV5-6 and J is TRBJ2-2; 12 nucleotides align to TRBD1. The sequence came from a boy aged 5-17 years in good health and CMV-seronegative. Source material: PBMCs. Here the CDR3 reads CASSFGSGTGGLGELFF. In nucleotides, the CDR3 is TGTGCCAGCAGCTTTGGGTCCGGGACAGGGGGCCTCGGGGAGCTGTTTTTT. Variable domain in full (rest from reference TRBV5-6 and TRBJ2-2): DAGVTQSPTHLIKTRGQQVTLRCSPKSGHDTVSWYQQALGQGPQFIFQYYEEEERQRGNFPDRFSGHQFPNYSSELNVNALLLGDSALYLCASSFGSGTGGLGELFFGEGSRLTVL.